These 30 T cell receptor beta chains came from one sample sequenced in a study of T cells in Graves' hyperthyroidism and ophthalmopathy. Regions amplified from RNA transcripts were the TCR beta CDR3 regions. RT-PCR in the first round (using the HTBI primer set) targeted the TCR CDR3. One entry per CDR3 protein results from TCRdb running MiXCR on the multiplex PCR reads. The table lists approximately 560,000 distinct CDR3 sequences, 35% to 55% of them singletons. The sequenced sample consisted of peripheral blood or thyroid tissue (not recorded which). The receptors come from a woman between 18 and 30 years old with Graves' hyperthyroidism.

The V gene is TRBV29-1, the J gene TRBJ1-5; D is ambiguous. V gave up 6 bases and J gave up 7 bases, with 7 bases separating them. CDR3 size: 10 residues. The germline V gene has CDR1 SQVTM and CDR2 ANQGSEA. The CDR3 reads CSVAGQPQHF. In nucleotides, the CDR3 is TGCAGCGTGGCTGGACAGCCCCAGCATTTT.

This clonotype has a count of ten or more. The chain has TRBV10-3 and TRBJ2-6; D might be TRBD1 or TRBD2, each matching 6 bases. Germline V gene data show CDR1 as ENHRY and CDR2 as SYGVKD. The CDR3 sequence is 13 residues long. V was clipped by 9 bases and J by 1 base, with 7 bases between them. DNA for the CDR3: TGTGCCATAGGGGGGTCTGGGGCCAACGTCCTGACTTTC. Translating it yields CAIGGSGANVLTF.

This chain connects TRBV6-4 to TRBJ1-4; D is unclear. This CDR3 region has 17 residues. Germline-derived CDR1 and CDR2 are MRHNA and SNTAGT. Trimming pared 4 bases from V and 5 bases from J, leaving 20 bases between. CDR3: CASSAREIVPGNEKLFF. For the CDR3, the DNA is TGTGCCAGCAGTGCTAGAGAAATCGTGCCCGGGAATGAAAAACTGTTTTTT.

The gene calls are TRBV10-2 and TRBJ2-7, with TRBD2 matching 8 bases. The CDR3 runs to 14 residues. V lost 7 bases and J lost 5; bases outside the gene matches: 10. Germline lookup yields CDR1 WSHSY and CDR2 SAAADI. The CDR3 spells CASIRAGAVDEQYF. As DNA, the CDR3 is TGCGCCAGCATTCGAGCGGGAGCGGTGGACGAGCAGTACTTC.

This chain connects TRBV5-6 to TRBJ2-2; 8 bases are shared with TRBD1. Germline V gene lookup returns CDR1 SGHDT and CDR2 YYEEEE. The ends lost 4 bases at V and 1 base at J; junction bases unmatched: 3. This CDR3 is 15 amino acids long. The CDR3 is CASSGDRLNTGELFF. In nucleotides, the CDR3 is TGTGCCAGCAGCGGGGACAGGCTGAACACCGGGGAGCTGTTTTTT.

V and J are TRBV9 and TRBJ2-7; 10 nucleotides line up with TRBD2. The junction had 9 bases not matched to a gene; V was cut back by 3 bases and J by 6 bases. The V gene's germline CDR1 is SGDLS and CDR2 YYNGEE. This CDR3 region has 15 residues. The CDR3 spells CASSALLAGASEQYF. The CDR3 nucleotides are TGTGCCAGCAGCGCACTGCTAGCGGGAGCCAGCGAGCAGTACTTC.

J is TRBJ1-5 and V is TRBV12-3 or TRBV12-4; D is uncertain. V lost 2 bases, J lost 4 bases, and 6 bases lay in between. The CDR3 spans 13 residues. CDR3 nucleotides: TGTGCCAGCAGTTTATGGGAAAATCAGCCCCAGCATTTT. It translates to CASSLWENQPQHF.

The chain employs TRBV10-3 and TRBJ1-2; D uncertain. This CDR3 spans 14 amino acids. Trimming took off 5 bases at V and 4 bases at J, with 14 bases between the two ends. Per germline, CDR1 ENHRY and CDR2 SYGVKD. CDR3 sequence reads: CAISSGRTSYGYTF. The CDR3 DNA sequence: TGTGCCATCAGTAGCGGGAGGACGTCCTATGGCTACACCTTC.

The chain recombines TRBV10-3 with TRBJ1-4; D is uncertain. V was shortened by 4 bases and J by 7 bases, with 16 bases between the two germline ends. Germline V gene sequence: CDR1 ENHRY, CDR2 SYGVKD. There are 15 residues in the CDR3. The DNA of the CDR3 is TGTGCCATCAGTGGCTCCGGACGGATGGGTGAAAAACTGTTTTTT. Encoded protein: CAISGSGRMGEKLFF.

This clonotype was seen more than once but under ten times. This chain connects TRBV11-2 to TRBJ1-2; perhaps TRBD1 as D (5 bases). Germline lookup yields CDR1 SGHAT and CDR2 FQNNGV. Between the trimmed V and J ends, which lost 0 bases and 4 bases, there was a span of 9 bases. The CDR3 sequence is 14 residues long. The CDR3 spells CASSLDPGTYGYTF. The CDR3 DNA follows: TGTGCCAGCAGCTTAGACCCGGGGACCTATGGCTACACCTTC. Full variable domain (missing parts from reference TRBV11-2 and TRBJ1-2): EAGVAQSPRYKIIEKRQSVAFWCNPISGHATLYWYQQILGQGPKLLIQFQNNGVVDDSQLPKDRFSAERLKGVDSTLKIQPAKLEDSAVYLCASSLDPGTYGYTFGSGTRLTVV.

V is TRBV6-1 and J is TRBJ2-7; 10 bases match TRBD2. The CDR3 contains 16 residues. Germline CDR1 MNHNS, CDR2 SASEGT. Trimming took 4 bases from V and 4 from J; bases not matched to a gene: 10. CDR3 loop: CASSARGVSGRYEQYF. The CDR3 DNA reads as TGTGCCAGCAGTGCTAGAGGTGTTAGCGGGAGGTACGAGCAGTACTTC.

The chain links TRBV7-9 to TRBJ2-5; D perhaps matches TRBD2 (7 bases). Trimming left V 5 bases short and J 1 base short, with 17 bases between. From germline, CDR1 is SEHNR and CDR2 FQNEAQ (reference sequence). This CDR3 is built from 16 residues. CDR3 residues: CASSPLRGGSQETQYF. As DNA, the CDR3 is TGTGCCAGCAGCCCCTTAAGGGGGGGGTCCCAAGAGACCCAGTACTTC.

The chain employs TRBV2 and TRBJ2-2; either TRBD1 or TRBD2 may fit D (5 bases each). V gave up 7 bases and J gave up 2 bases, with 17 bases separating them. CDR3 length: 16 amino acids. CDR1 SNHLY and CDR2 FYNNEI come from the germline V gene. The CDR3: CASTTHRGQNTGELFF. In DNA, the CDR3 is TGTGCCAGCACTACCCACCGGGGCCAAAACACCGGGGAGCTGTTTTTT.

At least ten counts were recorded for this clonotype. The chain is built from TRBV7-6 and TRBJ2-5; TRBD2 aligns across 11 bases. CDR1 and CDR2 (germline): SGHVS, FNYEAQ. The CDR3 loop spans 15 amino acids. Unmatched junction bases numbered 6, after V lost 4 bases and J lost 5 bases. Here the CDR3 reads CASSSLLAGEETQYF. The CDR3 DNA reads TGTGCCAGCAGCTCCCTACTAGCGGGGGAGGAGACCCAGTACTTC.

This chain uses TRBV10-3 with TRBJ1-3; D gene uncertain. V lost 2 bases, J lost 0 bases, and 11 bases lay in between. Looked up from germline, CDR1 is ENHRY and CDR2 is SYGVKD. The CDR3 covers 16 residues. The CDR3 sequence is CAISEDGGYSGNTIYF. The DNA for the CDR3 is TGTGCCATCAGTGAGGACGGCGGGTACTCTGGAAACACCATATATTTT.

The chain links TRBV20-1 to TRBJ1-1; TRBD1 is a possible D gene (5 bases). CDR3 length equals 14 residues. The germline CDR1 and CDR2 sequences are DFQATT and SNEGSKA (reference sequence). Trimming removed 0 bases from V and 0 bases from J, with 8 bases in between. The CDR3 DNA follows: TGCAGTGCTAGAGATGGGGGGATGAACACTGAAGCTTTCTTT. Residues: CSARDGGMNTEAFF.

This clonotype came up many times. The genes are TRBV29-1 and TRBJ1-1; D unclear. Germline V lookup: CDR1 SQVTM, CDR2 ANQGSEA. This CDR3 has 11 amino acids. V was pared by 5 bases and J by 1 base, with 5 bases between. The CDR3 DNA reads as TGCAGCGTTACAGAGAACACTGAAGCTTTCTTT. Translating it yields CSVTENTEAFF.

Worth noting for this clonotype: A read error may account for a junction end that differs from germline. This chain joins TRBV7-8 and TRBJ2-6, with TRBD1 matching over 8 bases. This CDR3 spans 15 amino acids. In germline, CDR1 is SGHVS, CDR2 FQNEAQ. The DNA for the CDR3 is TGTGCCAGCAGCTTAGACCCGGACAGGGCAAACACTGAAGCTTTC. Amino acids: CASSLDPDRANTEAF. Full variable domain (missing parts from reference TRBV7-8 and TRBJ2-6): GAGVSQSPRYKVAKRGQDVALRCDPISGHVSLFWYQQALGQGPEFLTYFQNEAQLDKSGLPSDRFFAERPEGSVSTLKIQRTQQEDSAVYLCASSLDPDRANTEAFGAGSRLTVL.

Ten or more counts support this clonotype. The V gene is TRBV29-1, the J gene TRBJ1-5; 8 bases map to TRBD1. The ends lost 5 bases at V and 6 bases at J; junction bases unmatched: 6. The CDR3 extends over 13 amino acids. Per the germline V gene, CDR1 is SQVTM and CDR2 is ANQGSEA. CDR3 nucleotides: TGCAGCGTTTCACAGGGGGACGGTCAGCCCCAGCATTTT. It is translated as CSVSQGDGQPQHF.

This clonotype showed up just a few times. The J gene is TRBJ1-1, the V gene TRBV5-1; unclear D gene. From germline, CDR1 is SGHRS and CDR2 YFSETQ. This CDR3 has 15 residues. Trimming left V 1 base short and J 4 bases short, with 14 bases between. CDR3 residues: CASSLIGRGGTEAFF. Here the CDR3 DNA reads TGCGCCAGCAGCTTGATTGGGCGGGGTGGCACTGAAGCTTTCTTT.

This clonotype was picked up many times. This chain joins TRBV29-1 and TRBJ2-5; D may be TRBD1 (5 bases). V lost 4 bases to trimming and J lost 1 base, with 7 bases between them. Per germline, CDR1 SQVTM and CDR2 ANQGSEA. CDR3 size: 12 residues. The CDR3 sequence: CSVGQRQETQYF. The CDR3 bases are TGCAGCGTTGGACAGCGCCAAGAGACCCAGTACTTC.

The chain has TRBV24-1 and TRBJ2-2; 8 nucleotides align to TRBD2. Germline CDR1 KGHDR, CDR2 SFDVKD. There are 16 residues in the CDR3. The junction had 13 bases not matched to a gene; V was cut back by 11 bases and J by 3 bases. The CDR3 DNA reads as TGTGCCAGTATCCCTGGGGCTAGCGGGTACACCGGGGAGCTGTTTTTT. The encoded protein is CASIPGASGYTGELFF.

The rearrangement links TRBV15 to TRBJ1-1; D is ambiguous. The V end lost 3 bases, the J end lost 1 base, and 12 bases lay between the germline ends. From germline, CDR1 is LNHNV and CDR2 YYDKDF (reference sequence). There are 15 residues in the CDR3. As DNA, the CDR3 is TGTGCCACCAGCAGCCCGAACGGGGAGAACACTGAAGCTTTCTTT. Its translation is CATSSPNGENTEAFF.

V gene TRBV7-2 combines with J gene TRBJ1-1; D unresolved. Germline V gives CDR1 SGHTA, CDR2 FQGNSA. The length of the CDR3 is 14 residues. Trimming pared 5 bases from V and 12 bases from J, leaving 22 bases between. The CDR3 sequence is CASSPPPEGLKTFF. CDR3 DNA sequence: TGTGCCAGCAGCCCTCCCCCTGAAGGGCTGAAAACTTTCTTT.

This rearrangement joins TRBV20-1 to TRBJ1-2, with 7 bases matching TRBD1. Per the germline V gene, CDR1 is DFQATT and CDR2 is SNEGSKA (reference sequence). The CDR3 spans 10 residues. V shed 7 bases and J 8 bases; nucleotides not matched to a gene: 4. CDR3 DNA: TGCAGTGGGCACAGGGGCGGCTACACCTTC. Protein product: CSGHRGGYTF.

The V and J genes are TRBV2 and TRBJ2-7; 9 bases are a match to TRBD2. CDR3 length: 15 residues. J gave up 4 bases and V 7 bases, and 11 bases lay outside the gene matches. Germline V gene sequence: CDR1 SNHLY, CDR2 FYNNEI. CDR3 sequence (DNA): TGTGCCAGCAAGAGGCTAGCGGGACTTCGTTACGAGCAGTACTTC. Amino acids: CASKRLAGLRYEQYF. The whole variable domain, remainder taken from reference TRBV2 and TRBJ2-7, is EPEVTQTPSHQVTQMGQEVILRCVPISNHLYFYWYRQILGQKVEFLVSFYNNEISEKSEIFDDQFSVERPDGSNFTLKIRSTKLEDSAMYFCASKRLAGLRYEQYFGPGTRLTVT.

This clonotype occurred many times. This chain joins TRBV7-3 and TRBJ1-2; 7 bases match TRBD1. After removal of 3 bases from V and 7 bases from J, the junction contained 5 bases not matched to a gene. The germline V gene encodes CDR1 SGHTA and CDR2 FQGTGA. The CDR3 has 13 amino acids. The CDR3 is CASSFRQGGGYTF. As DNA, the CDR3 is TGTGCCAGCAGCTTTCGACAGGGCGGTGGCTACACCTTC.

This clonotype was counted only a few times. The chain uses TRBV10-3 and TRBJ2-7; no clear D gene. CDR1 and CDR2 from the germline V gene are ENHRY and SYGVKD. Trimming removed 2 bases from V and 6 bases from J, with 8 bases in between. The CDR3 covers 12 residues. CDR3 sequence: CAISEVEAEQYF. The CDR3 nucleotides are TGTGCCATCAGTGAGGTAGAAGCCGAGCAGTACTTC.

The rearrangement joins TRBV6-6 to TRBJ2-7; TRBD1 matches 7 bases. The V gene end was trimmed by 5 bases and the J gene end by 4 bases; junction bases not matched to a gene: 5. The CDR3 loop spans 13 amino acids. Per the germline V gene, CDR1 is MNHNY and CDR2 is SVGAGI (reference sequence). CDR3 region: CASSPQGMYEQYF. In DNA form, the CDR3 reads TGTGCCAGCAGTCCACAGGGGATGTACGAGCAGTACTTC.

The J gene is TRBJ2-7, the V gene TRBV7-8; D is perhaps TRBD2 (6 bases). The CDR3 runs 16 residues. Germline loops: CDR1 SGHVS, CDR2 FQNEAQ. Trimming cost V 5 bases and J 3 bases, with 20 bases left between them. CDR3 nucleotide sequence: TGTGCCAGCAGCCCGGGCCTAGCGAGAAACATCTACGAGCAGTACTTC. This gives the protein CASSPGLARNIYEQYF. Complete variable domain (other parts from reference TRBV7-8 and TRBJ2-7): GAGVSQSPRYKVAKRGQDVALRCDPISGHVSLFWYQQALGQGPEFLTYFQNEAQLDKSGLPSDRFFAERPEGSVSTLKIQRTQQEDSAVYLCASSPGLARNIYEQYFGPGTRLTVT.